Below, one TCR beta chain is given with its context. Its antigen is not known. These data originate in a study of cytomegalovirus exposure and HLA in healthy donors. Overall study results and limits: Earlier analysis looked at TCR beta V segments, and most were productive about 90% or about 30% of the time. In a later analysis, TCR beta V- and J-gene trimming showed a link to a missense DCLRE1C variant. The likely explanation for a cluster of highly shared sequence variants was sequencing artifact.

This CDR3 has 15 residues. The V gene's germline CDR1 is SGHTA and CDR2 FQGTGA. Trimming took off 5 bases at V and 7 bases at J, with 21 bases between the two ends. The PCR contained 60 Vbeta and 13 Jbeta primers. Original processing notes: As a later analysis found, there were 60 million to 90 million unique TCR beta chains, of which approximately 10 million were shared. Sequencing was performed with immunoSEQ multiplex PCR; in TCRdb, only in-frame clones are kept and a portion is missing. V, J and clone size are those of that table, while D and trimming were read from the DNA. The sample holds some 110,000 clones; less than 80% are singletons and the top ten take roughly 11%.

This clonotype originated in a woman in her fifties or sixties in good health and CMV-seropositive. The sequencing sample was made of PBMCs. This rearrangement joins TRBV7-3 to TRBJ2-7; D may be TRBD1 (5 bases). CDR3 loop: CASSKDPAGPREQYF. The CDR3 coding sequence is TGTGCCAGCAGCAAGGATCCGGCAGGGCCTCGGGAGCAGTACTTC.